A single sample gave rise to the 2 T cell receptor beta chains below, sequenced in a study of blood T cell repertoires in COVID-19. Measured with immunoSEQ multiplex PCR; TCRdb has only the in-frame clones, and not every one. This sample yields roughly 250,000 clones, of which 80% to 90% are seen a single time; 2.4% belongs to the top ten. Sequencing used PBMCs or T cells enriched from blood (not recorded which). Receptor source: a woman aged 18-30 years who had recovered from COVID-19.

V usage is TRBV14 and J usage is TRBJ2-3; TRBD2 agrees at 11 bases. Germline V gene sequence: CDR1 SGHDN, CDR2 FVKESK. After removal of 1 base from V and 5 bases from J, the junction contained 8 bases not matched to a gene. The CDR3 is 17 amino acids. The CDR3 coding sequence is TGTGCCAGCAGCCAAGTACTAGCGGGGGCTTGGGGAGATACGCAGTATTTT. Protein product: CASSQVLAGAWGDTQYF.

V gene TRBV19 combines with J gene TRBJ1-1, with 10 nucleotides matching TRBD1. The trim removed 5 bases at V and 4 bases at J, leaving 4 bases unmatched. Germline V gene sequence: CDR1 LNHDA, CDR2 SQIVND (reference sequence). The CDR3 spans 14 residues. The CDR3 protein is CASSFGQGGTEAFF. CDR3 in DNA: TGTGCCAGTAGTTTCGGACAGGGGGGCACTGAAGCTTTCTTT.